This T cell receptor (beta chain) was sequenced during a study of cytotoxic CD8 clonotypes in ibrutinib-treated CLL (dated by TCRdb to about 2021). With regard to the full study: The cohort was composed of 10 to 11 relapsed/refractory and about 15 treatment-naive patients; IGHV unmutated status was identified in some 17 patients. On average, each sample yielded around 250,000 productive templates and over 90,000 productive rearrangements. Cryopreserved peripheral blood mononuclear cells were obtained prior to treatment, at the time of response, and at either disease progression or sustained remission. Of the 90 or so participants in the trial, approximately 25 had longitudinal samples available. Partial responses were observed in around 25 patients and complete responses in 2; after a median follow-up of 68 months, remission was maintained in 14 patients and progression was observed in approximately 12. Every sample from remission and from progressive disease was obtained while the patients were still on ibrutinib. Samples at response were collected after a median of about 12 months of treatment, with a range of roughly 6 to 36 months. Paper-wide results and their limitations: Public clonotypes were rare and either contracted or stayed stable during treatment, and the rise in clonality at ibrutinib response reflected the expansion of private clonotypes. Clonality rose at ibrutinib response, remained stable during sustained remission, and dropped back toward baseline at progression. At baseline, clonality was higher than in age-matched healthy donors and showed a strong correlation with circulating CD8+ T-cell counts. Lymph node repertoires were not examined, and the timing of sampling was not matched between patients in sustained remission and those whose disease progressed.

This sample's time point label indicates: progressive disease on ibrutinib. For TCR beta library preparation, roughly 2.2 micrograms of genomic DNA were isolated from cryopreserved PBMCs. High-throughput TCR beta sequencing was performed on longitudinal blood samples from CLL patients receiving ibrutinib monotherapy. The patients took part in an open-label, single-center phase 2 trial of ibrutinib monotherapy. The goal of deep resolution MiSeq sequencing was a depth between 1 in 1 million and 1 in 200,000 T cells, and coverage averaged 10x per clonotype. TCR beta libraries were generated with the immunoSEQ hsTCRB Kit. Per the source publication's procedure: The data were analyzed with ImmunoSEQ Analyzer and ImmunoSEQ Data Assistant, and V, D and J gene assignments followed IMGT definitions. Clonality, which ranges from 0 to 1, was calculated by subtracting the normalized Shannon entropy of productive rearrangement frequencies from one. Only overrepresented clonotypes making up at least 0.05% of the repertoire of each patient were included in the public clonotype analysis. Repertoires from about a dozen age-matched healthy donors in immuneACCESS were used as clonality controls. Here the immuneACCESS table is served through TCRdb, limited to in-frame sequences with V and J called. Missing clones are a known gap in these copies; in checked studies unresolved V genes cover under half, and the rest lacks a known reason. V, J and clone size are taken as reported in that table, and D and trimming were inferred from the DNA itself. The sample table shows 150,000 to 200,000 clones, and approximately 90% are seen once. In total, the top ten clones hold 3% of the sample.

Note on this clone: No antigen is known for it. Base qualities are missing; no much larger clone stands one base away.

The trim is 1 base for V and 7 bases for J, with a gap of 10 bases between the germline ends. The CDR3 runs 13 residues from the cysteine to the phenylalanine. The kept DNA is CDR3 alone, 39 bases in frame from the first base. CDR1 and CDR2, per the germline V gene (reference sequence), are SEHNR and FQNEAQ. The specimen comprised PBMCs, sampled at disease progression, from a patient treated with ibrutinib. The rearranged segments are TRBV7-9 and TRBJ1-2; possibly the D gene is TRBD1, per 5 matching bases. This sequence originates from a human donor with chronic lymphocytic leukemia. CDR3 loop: CASSLGQGGGYTF. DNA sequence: TGTGCCAGCAGCTTAGGGCAGGGAGGTGGCTACACCTTC.